The sequence of this T cell receptor (beta chain) was determined in a study of blood T cells in healthy people across ages. Germline V CDR1 and CDR2: ENHRY, SYGVKD. CDR3 size: 12 residues. V lost 11 bases and J lost 5, with 13 bases in between. Study-wide results and limits: There were more naive CD4+ cells and higher diversity in long-lived donors than in aged donors.

Note on this clonotype: Its antigen is not known.

Combining a sample-barcoded 5' primer with a J-beta primer mix, a second PCR ran for roughly 7 to 11 cycles. TCRdb fed the 5' RACE reads into MiXCR, producing one record per CDR3 protein. In the table there are hundreds of thousands of distinct CDR3 sequences, roughly 32% of which are singletons. The sequencing sample was made of blood. The V and J genes are TRBV10-3 and TRBJ1-5; maybe TRBD1 (6 bases). This receptor was obtained from a woman of 80 years or more in good health. CDR3 DNA sequence: TGTGCCTCACAGGGACGGGATCAGCCCCAGCATTTT. Protein: CASQGRDQPQHF.